This T cell receptor beta chain was recorded in a study of T cell responses to AZD1222 COVID-19 vaccine. Study conclusions and caveats: Samples come after the peak T cell response, not at day 14.

CDR1 SEHNR and CDR2 FQNEAQ come from the germline V gene (reference sequence). V lost 0 bases and J lost 7; bases outside the gene matches: 6. This CDR3 contains 16 residues. With regard to this clone: Antigen specificity is unknown.

TCRdb's table, derived via immunoSEQ multiplex PCR, lists solely in-frame clones and lacks some. The sample carries about 78,000 clones, approximately 90% recorded once. The specimen was peripheral blood, collected on day 0 of AZD1222 vaccination. The chain links TRBV7-9 to TRBJ1-4; TRBD1 aligns across 9 bases. This sequence was found in an adult in good health. This chain's CDR3 is CASSLALGQGVEKLFF. The CDR3 region has the DNA TGTGCCAGCAGCTTAGCCCTGGGACAGGGAGTTGAAAAACTGTTTTTT.